This TCR beta chain was captured by sequencing in a study of metastatic and nonmetastatic thyroid tumors. CDR1 and CDR2 (germline): MNHNS, SASEGT. V was clipped by 6 bases and J by 0 bases, with 18 bases between them. The CDR3 extends over 18 amino acids. Every patient was untreated before thyroid surgery. This clone was counted only a few times. Via MiXCR, TCRdb re-called the PCR reads. The sample contains about 62,000 clones, 4% to 4.5% of which appear only once. The chain has TRBV6-1 and TRBJ2-6; possible D gene TRBD1, 6 bases. Sequences were obtained from blood. This receptor was taken from a female donor with papillary thyroid cancer or a benign thyroid nodule (not recorded which). Some clones in this sample may be carry-over from other donors' samples. For the CDR3, the DNA is TGTGCCAGCAGCGTGGCGGACAGCGACTTCTCTGGGGCCAACGTCCTGACTTTC. This translates into CASSVADSDFSGANVLTF.